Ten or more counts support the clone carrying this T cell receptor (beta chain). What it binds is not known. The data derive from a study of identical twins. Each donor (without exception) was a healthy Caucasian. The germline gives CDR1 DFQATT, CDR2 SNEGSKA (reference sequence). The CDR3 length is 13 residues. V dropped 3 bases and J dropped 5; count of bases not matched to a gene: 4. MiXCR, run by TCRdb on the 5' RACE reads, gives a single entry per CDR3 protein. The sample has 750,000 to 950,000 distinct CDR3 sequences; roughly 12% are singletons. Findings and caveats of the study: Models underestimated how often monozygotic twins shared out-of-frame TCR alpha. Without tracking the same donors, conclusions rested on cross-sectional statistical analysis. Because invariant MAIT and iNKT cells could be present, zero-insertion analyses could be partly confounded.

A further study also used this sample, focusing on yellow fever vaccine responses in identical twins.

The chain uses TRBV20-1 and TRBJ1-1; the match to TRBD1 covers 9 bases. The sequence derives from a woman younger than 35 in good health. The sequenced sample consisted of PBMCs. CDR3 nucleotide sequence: TGCAGTGCTAGTGGGGACAGGGTGACTGAAGCTTTCTTT. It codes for CSASGDRVTEAFF.